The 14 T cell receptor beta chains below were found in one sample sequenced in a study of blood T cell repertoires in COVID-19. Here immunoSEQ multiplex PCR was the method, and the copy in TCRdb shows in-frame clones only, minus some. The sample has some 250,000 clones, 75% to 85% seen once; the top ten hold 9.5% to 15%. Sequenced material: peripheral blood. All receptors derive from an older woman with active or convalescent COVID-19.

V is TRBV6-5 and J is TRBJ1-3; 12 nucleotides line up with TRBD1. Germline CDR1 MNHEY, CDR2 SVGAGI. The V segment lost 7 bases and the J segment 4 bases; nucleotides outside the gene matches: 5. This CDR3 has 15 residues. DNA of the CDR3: TGTGCCAGCACCCTGGGACAGGGGGCAGGAAACACCATATATTTT. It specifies CASTLGQGAGNTIYF.

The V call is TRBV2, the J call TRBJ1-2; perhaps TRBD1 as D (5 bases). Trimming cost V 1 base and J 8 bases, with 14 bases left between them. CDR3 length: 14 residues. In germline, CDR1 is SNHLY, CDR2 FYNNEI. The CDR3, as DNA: TGTGCCAGCAGTGAAGAAACGGGTACAGGCGGCTACACCTTC. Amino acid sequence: CASSEETGTGGYTF.

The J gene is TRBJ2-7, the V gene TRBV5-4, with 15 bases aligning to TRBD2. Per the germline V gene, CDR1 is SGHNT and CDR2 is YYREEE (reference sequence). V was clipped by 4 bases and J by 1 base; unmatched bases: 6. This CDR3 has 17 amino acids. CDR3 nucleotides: TGTGCCAGCAGCAGGGGACTAGCGGGGGGCCAATCCTACGAGCAGTACTTC. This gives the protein CASSRGLAGGQSYEQYF.

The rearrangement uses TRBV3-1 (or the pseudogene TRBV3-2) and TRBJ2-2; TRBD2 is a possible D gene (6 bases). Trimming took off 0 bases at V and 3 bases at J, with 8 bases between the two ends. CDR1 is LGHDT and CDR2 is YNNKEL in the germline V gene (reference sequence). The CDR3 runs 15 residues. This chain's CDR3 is CASSQEGGHTGELFF. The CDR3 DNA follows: TGTGCCAGCAGCCAAGAGGGGGGACACACCGGGGAGCTGTTTTTT.

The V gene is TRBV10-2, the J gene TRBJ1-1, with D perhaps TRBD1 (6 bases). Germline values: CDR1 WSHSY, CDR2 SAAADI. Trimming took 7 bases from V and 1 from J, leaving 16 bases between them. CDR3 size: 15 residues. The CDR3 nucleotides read TGCGCCAGCACCCGGACAGAGGCCCGGAACACTGAAGCTTTCTTT. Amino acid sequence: CASTRTEARNTEAFF.

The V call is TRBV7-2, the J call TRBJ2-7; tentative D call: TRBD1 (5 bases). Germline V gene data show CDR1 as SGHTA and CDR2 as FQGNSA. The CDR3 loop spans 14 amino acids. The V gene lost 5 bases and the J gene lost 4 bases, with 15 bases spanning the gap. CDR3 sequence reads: CASSPGMRPYEQYF. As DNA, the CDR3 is TGTGCCAGCAGCCCAGGGATGAGGCCTTACGAGCAGTACTTC.

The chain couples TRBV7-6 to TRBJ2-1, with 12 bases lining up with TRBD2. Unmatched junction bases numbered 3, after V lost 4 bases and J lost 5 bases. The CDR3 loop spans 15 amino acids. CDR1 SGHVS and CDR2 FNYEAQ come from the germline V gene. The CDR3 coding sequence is TGTGCCAGCAGCTCTAGCGGGGGGGCCCACAATGAGCAGTTCTTC. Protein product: CASSSSGGAHNEQFF.

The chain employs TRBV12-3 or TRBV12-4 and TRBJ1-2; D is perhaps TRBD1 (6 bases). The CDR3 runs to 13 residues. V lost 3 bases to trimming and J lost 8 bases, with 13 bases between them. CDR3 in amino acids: CASSLNRAEGYTF. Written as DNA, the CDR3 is TGTGCCAGCAGTTTGAACAGGGCTGAAGGCTACACCTTC.

CDR3 sequence (DNA): TGTGCCAGTTCCCTACTCTTCTCAGCTTTCTTT. Its translation: CASSLLFSAFF. The gene calls are TRBV6-5 and TRBJ1-1; D is unresolved. Trimming took off 9 bases at V and 10 bases at J, with 15 bases between the two ends. The germline V gene has CDR1 MNHEY and CDR2 SVGAGI. There are 11 residues in the CDR3.

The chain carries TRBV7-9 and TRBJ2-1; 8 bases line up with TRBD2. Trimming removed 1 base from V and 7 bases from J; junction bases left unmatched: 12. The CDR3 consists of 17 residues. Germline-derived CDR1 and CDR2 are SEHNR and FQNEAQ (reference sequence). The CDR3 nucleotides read TGTGCCAGCAGCTTAGATTGGCCAGCGGGGGTTAGGAATGAGCAGTTCTTC. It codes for CASSLDWPAGVRNEQFF.

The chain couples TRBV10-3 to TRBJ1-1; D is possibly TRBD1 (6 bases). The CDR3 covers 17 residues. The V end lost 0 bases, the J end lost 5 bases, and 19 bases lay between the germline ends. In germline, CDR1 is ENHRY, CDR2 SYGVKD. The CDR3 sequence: CAISESRAAKGGTEAFF. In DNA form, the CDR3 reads TGTGCCATCAGTGAGTCGCGCGCTGCGAAAGGGGGTACTGAAGCTTTCTTT.

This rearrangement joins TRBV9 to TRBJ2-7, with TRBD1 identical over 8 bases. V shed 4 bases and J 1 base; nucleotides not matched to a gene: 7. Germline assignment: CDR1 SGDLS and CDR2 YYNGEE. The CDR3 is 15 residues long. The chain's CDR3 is CASSTRTGNSYEQYF. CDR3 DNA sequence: TGTGCCAGCAGCACCCGGACAGGGAATTCCTACGAGCAGTACTTC.

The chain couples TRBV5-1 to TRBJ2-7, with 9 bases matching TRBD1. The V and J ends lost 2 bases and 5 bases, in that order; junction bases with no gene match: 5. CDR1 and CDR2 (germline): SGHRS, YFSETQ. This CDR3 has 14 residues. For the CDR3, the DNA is TGCGCCAGCAGCTTCCGGGACAGGGCCAACGAGCAGTACTTC. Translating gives CASSFRDRANEQYF.

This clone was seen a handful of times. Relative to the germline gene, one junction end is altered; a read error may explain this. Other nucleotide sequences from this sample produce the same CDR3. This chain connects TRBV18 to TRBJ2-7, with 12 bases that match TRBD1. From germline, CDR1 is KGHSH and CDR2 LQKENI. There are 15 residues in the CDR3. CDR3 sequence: CASSPPGQGAYEQYF. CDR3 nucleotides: TGTGCCAGCTCCCCACCGGGACAGGGGGCTTACGAGCAGTACTTC.